This T cell receptor beta chain was identified during a study of blood T cell repertoires in COVID-19 (dated by TCRdb to 2018 to 2020). About the study as a whole: Samples from collaborators originated in the United States, Italy and Spain and spanned both the acute and convalescent phases of COVID-19. The prospective study material was composed of cDNA or gDNA derived from T cells, B-cell-depleted T cells, or PBMCs. The dataset comprised deeply sampled blood TCRbeta repertoires from subjects exposed to, actively infected with, or recovered from COVID-19. A freely available public database, intended as a resource for researchers studying the immune response to SARS-CoV-2, is where the repertoires were released. The samples were drawn from the first 160 participants of the ongoing ImmuneRACE study and from under 1,500 subjects provided by 6 global collaborators. A de-identified subject ID, COVID-19 status, age in years and sex were almost always included in the sample metadata. HLA class I and class II types, where available, came from metadata supplied by the sample provider rather than from assay-based typing.

Overall study outcomes, separate from this receptor: The amount of clinical and demographic metadata varied by source and participant and was provided uncurated.

In the case of this clone: Its recognized antigen is unknown. Base qualities are missing; no much larger clone stands one base away.

The germline V gene (reference sequence) specifies LNHDA as CDR1 and SQIVND as CDR2. The CDR3, from cysteine to phenylalanine, totals 14 residues. Just the 42-base CDR3 DNA is kept, in frame starting at base 1. V is shortened by 2 bases, J by 12 bases, and the region joining them spans 17 bases. TCRbeta CDR3 regions were amplified from genomic DNA using the immunoSEQ Assay, a bias-controlled multiplex PCR. On the authors' methods: Nucleated cell counts per sample were estimated from amplification of reference gene primers within the assay. Sequence reads were collapsed and filtered to measure the absolute abundance of every unique TCRbeta CDR3 rearrangement. For each sample, productive Simpson clonality was calculated as the square root of Simpson's diversity index over productive rearrangements. Not all clones reach the TCRdb copy of this immuneACCESS table, which keeps in-frame sequences only. Checked studies attribute under half of the gap to unresolved V genes and leave the rest unexplained. Clone size and the V and J calls come from that table; the DNA yielded D and trimming. The table for this sample lists about 190,000 clones; 90% of them were counted only once. The ten largest clonotypes hold about 0.66% of the sample.

Collaborating institutions collected whole blood in K2EDTA tubes following their own protocols. Collaborator samples were shipped for TCRbeta analysis as frozen whole blood, isolated PBMCs, or DNA extracted from either sample type. The source material was peripheral blood. The receptor was isolated from a man in his fifties with acute or convalescent COVID-19. The receptor chain draws on TRBV19 and TRBJ1-5; a tentative D match to TRBD1 spans 6 bases. The bases read TGTGCCAGTAGTATATCAGGGGACGAAGGTTTCCAGCATTTT. This gives the protein CASSISGDEGFQHF.